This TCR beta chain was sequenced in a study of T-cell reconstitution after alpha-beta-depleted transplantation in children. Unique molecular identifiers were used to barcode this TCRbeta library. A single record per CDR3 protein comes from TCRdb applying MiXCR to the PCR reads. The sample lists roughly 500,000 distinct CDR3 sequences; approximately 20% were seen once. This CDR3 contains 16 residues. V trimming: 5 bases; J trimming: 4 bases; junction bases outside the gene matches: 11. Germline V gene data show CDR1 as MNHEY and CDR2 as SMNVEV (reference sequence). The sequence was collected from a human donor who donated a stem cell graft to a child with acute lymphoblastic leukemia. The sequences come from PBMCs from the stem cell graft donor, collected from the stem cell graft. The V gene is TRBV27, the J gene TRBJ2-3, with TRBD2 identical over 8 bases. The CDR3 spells CASSPDPGLGADTQYF. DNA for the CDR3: TGTGCCAGCAGTCCTGATCCGGGACTAGGCGCAGATACGCAGTATTTT.